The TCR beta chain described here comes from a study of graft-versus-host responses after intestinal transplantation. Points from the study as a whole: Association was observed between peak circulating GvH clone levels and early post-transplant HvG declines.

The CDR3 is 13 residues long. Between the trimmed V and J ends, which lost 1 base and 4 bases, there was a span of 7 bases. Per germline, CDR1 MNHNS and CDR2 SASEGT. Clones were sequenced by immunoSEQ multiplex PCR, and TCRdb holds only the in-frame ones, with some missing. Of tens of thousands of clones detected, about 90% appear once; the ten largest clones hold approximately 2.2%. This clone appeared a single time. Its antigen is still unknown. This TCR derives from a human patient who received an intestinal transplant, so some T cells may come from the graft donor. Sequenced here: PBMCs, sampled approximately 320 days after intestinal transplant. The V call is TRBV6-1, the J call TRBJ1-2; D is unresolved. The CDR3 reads CASSEGRSYGYTF. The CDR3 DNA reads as TGTGCCAGCAGTGAAGGGCGTAGCTATGGCTACACCTTC.